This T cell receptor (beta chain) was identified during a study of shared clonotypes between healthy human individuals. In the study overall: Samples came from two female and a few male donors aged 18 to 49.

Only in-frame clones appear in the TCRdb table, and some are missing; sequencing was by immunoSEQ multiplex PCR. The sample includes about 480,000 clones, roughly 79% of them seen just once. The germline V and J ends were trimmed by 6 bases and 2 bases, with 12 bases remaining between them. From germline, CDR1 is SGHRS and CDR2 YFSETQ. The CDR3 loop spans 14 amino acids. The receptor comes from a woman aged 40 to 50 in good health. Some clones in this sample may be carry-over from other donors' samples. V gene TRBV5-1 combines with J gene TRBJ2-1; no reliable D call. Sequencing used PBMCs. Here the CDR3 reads CASTTEPTYNEQFF. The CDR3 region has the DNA TGCGCCAGCACCACGGAGCCAACCTACAATGAGCAGTTCTTC.